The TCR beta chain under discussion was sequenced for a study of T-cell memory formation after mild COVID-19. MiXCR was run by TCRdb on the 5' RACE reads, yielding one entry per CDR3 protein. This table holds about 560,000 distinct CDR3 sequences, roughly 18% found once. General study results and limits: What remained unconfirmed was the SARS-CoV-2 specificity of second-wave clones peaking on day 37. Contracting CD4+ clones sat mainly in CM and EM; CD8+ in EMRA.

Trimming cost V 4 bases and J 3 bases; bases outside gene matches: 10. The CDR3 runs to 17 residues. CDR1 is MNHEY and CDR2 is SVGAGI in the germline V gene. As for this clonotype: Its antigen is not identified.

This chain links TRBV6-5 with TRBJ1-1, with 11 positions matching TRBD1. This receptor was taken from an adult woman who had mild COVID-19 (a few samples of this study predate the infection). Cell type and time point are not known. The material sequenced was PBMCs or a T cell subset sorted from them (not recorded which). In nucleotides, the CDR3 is TGTGCCAGCAGTTCAATCGGACAGGGGGCGGACGACACTGAAGCTTTCTTT. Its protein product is CASSSIGQGADDTEAFF.